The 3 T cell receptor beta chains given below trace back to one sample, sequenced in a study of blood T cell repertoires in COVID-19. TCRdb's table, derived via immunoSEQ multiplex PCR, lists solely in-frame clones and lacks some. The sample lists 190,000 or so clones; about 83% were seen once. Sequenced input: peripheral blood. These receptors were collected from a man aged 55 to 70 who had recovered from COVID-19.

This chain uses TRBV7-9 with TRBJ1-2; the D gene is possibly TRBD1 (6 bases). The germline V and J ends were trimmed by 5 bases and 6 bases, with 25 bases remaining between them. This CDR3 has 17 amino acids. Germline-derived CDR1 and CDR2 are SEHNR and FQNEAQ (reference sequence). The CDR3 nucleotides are TGTGCCAGCAGCGCGACAGGTTCGGCGTCTCAGTTTCATGGCTACACCTTC. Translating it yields CASSATGSASQFHGYTF.

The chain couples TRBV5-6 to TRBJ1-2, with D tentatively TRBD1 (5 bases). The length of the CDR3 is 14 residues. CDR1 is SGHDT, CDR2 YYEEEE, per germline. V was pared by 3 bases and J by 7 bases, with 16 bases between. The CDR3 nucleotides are TGTGCCAGCAGCTACTTGGGGCCGACTAGTGGCTACACCTTC. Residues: CASSYLGPTSGYTF.

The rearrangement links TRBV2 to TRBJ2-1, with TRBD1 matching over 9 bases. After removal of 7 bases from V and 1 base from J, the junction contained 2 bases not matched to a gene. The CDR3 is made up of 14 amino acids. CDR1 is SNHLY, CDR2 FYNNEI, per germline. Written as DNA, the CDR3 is TGTGCCAGCAATGGACAGGGGTCCTACAATGAGCAGTTCTTC. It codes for CASNGQGSYNEQFF.